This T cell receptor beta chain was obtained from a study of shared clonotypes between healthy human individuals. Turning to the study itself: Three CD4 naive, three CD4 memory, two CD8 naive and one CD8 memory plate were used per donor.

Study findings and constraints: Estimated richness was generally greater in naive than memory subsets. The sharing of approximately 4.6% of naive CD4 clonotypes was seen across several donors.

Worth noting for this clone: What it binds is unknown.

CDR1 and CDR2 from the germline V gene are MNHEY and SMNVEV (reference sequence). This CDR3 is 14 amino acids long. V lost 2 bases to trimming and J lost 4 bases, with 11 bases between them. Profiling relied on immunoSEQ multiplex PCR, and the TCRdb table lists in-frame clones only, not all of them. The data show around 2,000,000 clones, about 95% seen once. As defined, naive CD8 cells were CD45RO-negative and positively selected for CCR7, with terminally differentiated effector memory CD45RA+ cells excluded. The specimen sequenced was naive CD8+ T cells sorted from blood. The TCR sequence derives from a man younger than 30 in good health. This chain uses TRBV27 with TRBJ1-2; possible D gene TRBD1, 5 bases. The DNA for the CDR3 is TGTGCCAGCAGTTTAATAGGGGACGGCTATGGCTACACCTTC. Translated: CASSLIGDGYGYTF.